This paragraph reports one TCR beta chain. This record belongs to a study of control samples from healthy donors and cancer patients. Sequenced by immunoSEQ multiplex PCR; TCRdb stores in-frame clones only, minus some. Of tens of thousands of clones in the sample, over 85% were seen once. There are 13 residues in the CDR3. The V end was cut by 4 bases, the J end by 1 base, with 8 bases between. CDR1 and CDR2 (germline): SGHRS, YFSETQ. The origin of this receptor is a man aged 45-65 years in good health. This chain connects TRBV5-1 to TRBJ1-1; D remains ambiguous. Sequences were obtained from blood. The CDR3 nucleotides read TGCGCCAGCAGCCTACAGCAGAACACTGAAGCTTTCTTT. Encoded protein: CASSLQQNTEAFF.